This T cell receptor beta chain comes out of a study of response to subunit inactivated influenza vaccine (dated by TCRdb to the late 2010s). About the full investigation: Deep quantitative profiling of the T cell receptor repertoire was used in the study to follow responses to a trivalent subunit inactivated influenza vaccine.

To prepare the library, RT-PCR was applied. TCRdb lists the instrument as Illumina HiSeq 2500. TCRdb reworked the public reads: Q25 trimming with fastp, MiXCR clone assembly, productive beta chains retained. Every distinct CDR3 protein forms one entry, paired with its most common genes and DNA. For this sample there are over 150,000 distinct CDR3 sequences; around 10% appear just once. The ten biggest clones cover about a third of the sample. On the study overall, not on this receptor specifically: It was suggested by the authors that each seasonal influenza vaccination may recruit only a limited number of new T cells.

Comments on this clonotype: The antigen this receptor binds is unknown. No much larger clonotype is one base removed from it; base qualities were not supplied.

The CDR3 measures 15 amino acids from cysteine to phenylalanine. Here the CDR3 DNA is all that survives: 45 bases in frame from base 1. V loses 2 bases of germline sequence and J loses 6 bases, and the interval between the two ends is 15 bases. CDR1 is given as MNHEY and CDR2 as SVGEGT, both from the germline V gene. The sequence was collected from a man between 45 and 75 years old who received an inactivated influenza vaccine. Donor details come from another sample of the same person, matched by shared clones. The V and J segments used are TRBV6-2 or TRBV6-3 and TRBJ2-3; TRBD2 could be the D gene, as 6 bases match. Sample: CD8+ T cells sorted from PBMCs, taken 23 to 25 months after vaccination. The CDR3: CASSYEGARGDTQYF. The DNA sequence is as follows: TGTGCCAGCAGTTACGAAGGGGCGCGGGGCGATACGCAGTATTTT.